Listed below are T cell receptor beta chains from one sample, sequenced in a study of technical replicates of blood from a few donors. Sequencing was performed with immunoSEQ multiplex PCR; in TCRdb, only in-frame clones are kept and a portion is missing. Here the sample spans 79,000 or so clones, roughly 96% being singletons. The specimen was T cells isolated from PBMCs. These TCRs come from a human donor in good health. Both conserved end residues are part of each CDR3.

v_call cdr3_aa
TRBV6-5 CASSYSRTGGLYGYTF
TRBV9 CASSVVASGLSSYNEQFF
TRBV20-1 CSARVGTEAFF
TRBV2 CASSSTGAYEQYF
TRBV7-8 CASSSYRGSDQPQHF
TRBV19 CASSPDRTLFNTEAFF
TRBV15 CATSRVSRLAGQLREQYF
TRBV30 CAWSESRGWKETQYF
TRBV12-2 CASRLDGGYTDTQYF
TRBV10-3 CAINQPPGVSVYEQYF
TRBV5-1 CASSFTGTGTEKLFF
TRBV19 CASSMGGLQPQHF
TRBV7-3 CASSLTRAGGPGEQFF
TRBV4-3 CASSQDIPDEQYF
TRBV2 CASSGREGVQPQHF
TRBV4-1 CASSQEVRADTQYF
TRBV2 CASEGQGNQPQHF
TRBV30 CAWSKGALFSEQYF
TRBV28 CASSLVTDSYGYTF
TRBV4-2 CASSRSGVTEAFF
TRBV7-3 CASSSTGDSGNTIYF
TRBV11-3 CASSGQSSNTGELFF
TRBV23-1 CASSHRQGDEQYF
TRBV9 CASSPPEGYGYTF
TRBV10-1 CASSHSGYTDTQYF
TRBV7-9 CASRQTDEAFF
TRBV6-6 CASSSGTRNEQFF
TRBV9 CASSVVGGEYYGYTF
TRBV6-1 CASSEMENQPQHF
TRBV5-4 CASSRGQGTEAFF
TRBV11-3 CASSPDSSGNTIYF
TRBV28 CASSLPSGGVGELFF
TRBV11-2 CASSLWGGNTEAFF
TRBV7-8 CASSLVRSLYSNNYGYTF
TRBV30 CAWSELAGDTQYF
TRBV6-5 CASRRRYTGELFF
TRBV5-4 CASSLGTSGTEETQYF
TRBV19 CAIGRVTGGELFF
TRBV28 CASSAPGSETQYF
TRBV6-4 CASRTSGRPEQYF
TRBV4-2 CASSPSGGTGRGDTQYF
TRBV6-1 CASSAQGAGANVLTF
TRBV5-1 CASSSLTSGRFGTDTQYF
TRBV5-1 CASSLTVNTEAFF
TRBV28 CAIEGARANYGYTF
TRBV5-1 CASSLRGVNTEAFF
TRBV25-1 CASAYQGQNIQYF
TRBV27 CASSLNGQGETQYF
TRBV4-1 CASRVYGGAVGGYTF
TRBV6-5 CAVAGGGYEQYF
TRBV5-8 CASSWNGQMNTEAFF
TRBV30 CAWSVILDTEAFF
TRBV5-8 CASSWDRESEAFF